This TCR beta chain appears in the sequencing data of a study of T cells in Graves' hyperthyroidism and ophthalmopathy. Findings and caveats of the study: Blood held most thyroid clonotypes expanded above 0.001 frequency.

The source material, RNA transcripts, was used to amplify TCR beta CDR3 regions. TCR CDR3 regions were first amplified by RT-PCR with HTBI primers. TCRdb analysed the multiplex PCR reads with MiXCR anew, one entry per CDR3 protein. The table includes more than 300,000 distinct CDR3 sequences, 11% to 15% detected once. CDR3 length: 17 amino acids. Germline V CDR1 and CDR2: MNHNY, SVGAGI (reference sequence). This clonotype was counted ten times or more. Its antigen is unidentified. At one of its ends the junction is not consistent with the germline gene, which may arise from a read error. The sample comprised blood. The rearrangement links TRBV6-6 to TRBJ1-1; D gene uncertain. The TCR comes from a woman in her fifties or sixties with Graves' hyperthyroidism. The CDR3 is CAISYSMGLGLDTEAFF. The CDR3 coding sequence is TGTGCCATCAGTTACTCGATGGGGTTAGGCCTGGACACTGAAGCTTTCTTT.